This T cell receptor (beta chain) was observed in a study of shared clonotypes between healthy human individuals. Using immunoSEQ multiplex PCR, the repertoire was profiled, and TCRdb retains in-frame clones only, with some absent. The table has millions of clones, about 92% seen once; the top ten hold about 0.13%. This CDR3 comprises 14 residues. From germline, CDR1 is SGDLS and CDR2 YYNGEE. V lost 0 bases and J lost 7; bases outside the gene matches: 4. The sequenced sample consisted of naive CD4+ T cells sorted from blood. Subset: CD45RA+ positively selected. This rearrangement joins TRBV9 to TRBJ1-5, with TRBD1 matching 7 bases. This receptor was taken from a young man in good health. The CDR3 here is CASSVGAGGQPQHF. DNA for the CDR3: TGTGCCAGCAGCGTAGGGGCAGGGGGACAGCCCCAGCATTTT.